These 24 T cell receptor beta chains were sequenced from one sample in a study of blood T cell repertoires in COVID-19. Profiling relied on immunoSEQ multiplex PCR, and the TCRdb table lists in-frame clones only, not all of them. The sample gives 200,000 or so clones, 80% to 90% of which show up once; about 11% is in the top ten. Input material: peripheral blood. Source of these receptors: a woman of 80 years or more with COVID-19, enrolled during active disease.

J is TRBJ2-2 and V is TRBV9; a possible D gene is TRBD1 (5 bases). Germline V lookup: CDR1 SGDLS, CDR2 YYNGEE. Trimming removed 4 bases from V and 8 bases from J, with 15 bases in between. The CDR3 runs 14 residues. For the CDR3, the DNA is TGTGCCAGCAGCACCTATACAGGATCTGGGGAGCTGTTTTTT. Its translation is CASSTYTGSGELFF.

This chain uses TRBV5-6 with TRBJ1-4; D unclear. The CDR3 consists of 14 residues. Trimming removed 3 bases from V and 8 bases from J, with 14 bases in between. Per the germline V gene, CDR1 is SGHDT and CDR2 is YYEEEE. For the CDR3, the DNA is TGTGCCAGCAGCTCTAGCTCACTCCGGGAAAAACTGTTTTTT. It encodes CASSSSSLREKLFF.

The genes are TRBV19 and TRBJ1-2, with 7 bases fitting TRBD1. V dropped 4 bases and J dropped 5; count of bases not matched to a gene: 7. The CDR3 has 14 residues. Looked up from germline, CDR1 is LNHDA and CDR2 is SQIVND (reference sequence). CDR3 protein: CASSTTGEAYGYTF. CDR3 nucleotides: TGTGCCAGTAGTACTACAGGGGAGGCTTATGGCTACACCTTC.

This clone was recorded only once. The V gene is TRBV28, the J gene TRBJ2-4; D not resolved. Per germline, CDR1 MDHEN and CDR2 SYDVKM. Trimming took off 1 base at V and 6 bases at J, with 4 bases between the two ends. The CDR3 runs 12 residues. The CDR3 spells CASSLSGNIQYF. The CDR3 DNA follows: TGTGCCAGCAGTTTATCGGGAAACATTCAGTACTTC.

The CDR3 bases are TGTGCCAGCAGCTTGGCCGGGTCCGGTTATTCCGAGCAGTACGTC. It yields the protein CASSLAGSGYSEQYV. This chain connects TRBV5-5 to TRBJ2-7; no firm D call. Trimming removed 0 bases at V and 6 bases at J, with 16 bases between. The CDR3 loop spans 15 amino acids. Per germline, CDR1 SGHKS and CDR2 YYEKEE (reference sequence).

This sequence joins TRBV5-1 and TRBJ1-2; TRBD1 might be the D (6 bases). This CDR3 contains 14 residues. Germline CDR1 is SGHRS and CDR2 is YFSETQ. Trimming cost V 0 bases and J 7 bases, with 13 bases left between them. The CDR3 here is CASSLGQEPVGYTF. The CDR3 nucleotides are TGCGCCAGCAGCTTGGGACAGGAGCCCGTTGGCTACACCTTC.

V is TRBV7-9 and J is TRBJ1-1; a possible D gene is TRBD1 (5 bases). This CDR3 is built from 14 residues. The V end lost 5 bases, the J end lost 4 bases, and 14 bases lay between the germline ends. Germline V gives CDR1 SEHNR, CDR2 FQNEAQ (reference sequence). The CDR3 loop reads CASSPRMGGTEAFF. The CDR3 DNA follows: TGTGCCAGCAGCCCGAGGATGGGGGGCACTGAAGCTTTCTTT.

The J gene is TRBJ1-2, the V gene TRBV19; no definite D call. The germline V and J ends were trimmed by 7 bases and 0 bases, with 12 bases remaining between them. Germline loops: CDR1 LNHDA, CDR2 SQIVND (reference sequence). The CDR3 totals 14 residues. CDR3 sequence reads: CASTPGESNYGYTF. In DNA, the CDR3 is TGTGCCAGTACCCCTGGAGAATCTAACTATGGCTACACCTTC.

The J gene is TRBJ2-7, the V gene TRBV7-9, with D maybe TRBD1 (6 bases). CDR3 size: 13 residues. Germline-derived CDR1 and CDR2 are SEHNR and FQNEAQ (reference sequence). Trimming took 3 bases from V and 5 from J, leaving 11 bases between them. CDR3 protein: CASSFRGANEQYF. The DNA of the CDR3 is TGTGCCAGCAGCTTCAGGGGAGCGAACGAGCAGTACTTC.

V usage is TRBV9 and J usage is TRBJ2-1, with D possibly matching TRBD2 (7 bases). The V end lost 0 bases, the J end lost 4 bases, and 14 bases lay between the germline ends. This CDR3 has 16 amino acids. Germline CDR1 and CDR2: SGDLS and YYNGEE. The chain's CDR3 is CASSVALRGAYNEQFF. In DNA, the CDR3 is TGTGCCAGCAGCGTAGCTCTACGGGGGGCTTACAATGAGCAGTTCTTC. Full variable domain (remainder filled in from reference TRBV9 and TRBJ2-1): DSGVTQTPKHLITATGQRVTLRCSPRSGDLSVYWYQQSLDQGLQFLIQYYNGEERAKGNILERFSAQQFPDLHSELNLSSLELGDSALYFCASSVALRGAYNEQFFGPGTRLTVL.

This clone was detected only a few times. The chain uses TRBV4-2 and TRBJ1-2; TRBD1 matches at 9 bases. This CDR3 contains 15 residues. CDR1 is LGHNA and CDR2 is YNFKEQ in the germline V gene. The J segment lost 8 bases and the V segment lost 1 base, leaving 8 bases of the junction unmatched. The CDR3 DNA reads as TGTGCCAGCAGCCAAGGGGACCGGGACAGGGACGGCTACACCTTC. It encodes CASSQGDRDRDGYTF.

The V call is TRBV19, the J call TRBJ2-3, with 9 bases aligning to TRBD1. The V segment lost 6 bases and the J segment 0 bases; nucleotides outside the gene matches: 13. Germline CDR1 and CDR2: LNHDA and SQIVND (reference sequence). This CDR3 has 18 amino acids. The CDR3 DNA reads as TGTGCCAGTAGCCGCCTGGACAGGGGACCAATTAGCACAGATACGCAGTATTTT. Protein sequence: CASSRLDRGPISTDTQYF.

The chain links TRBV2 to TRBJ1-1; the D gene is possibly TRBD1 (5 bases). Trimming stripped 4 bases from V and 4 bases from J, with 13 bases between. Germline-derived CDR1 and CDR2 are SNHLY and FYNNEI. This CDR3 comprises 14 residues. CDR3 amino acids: CASSVMMGPTEAFF. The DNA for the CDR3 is TGTGCCAGCAGTGTGATGATGGGGCCCACTGAAGCTTTCTTT.

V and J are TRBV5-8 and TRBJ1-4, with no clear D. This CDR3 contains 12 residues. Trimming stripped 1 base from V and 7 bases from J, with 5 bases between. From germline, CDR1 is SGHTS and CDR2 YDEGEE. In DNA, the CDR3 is TGTGCCAGCAGCTTGTGGAGTGAAAAACTGTTTTTT. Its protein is CASSLWSEKLFF.

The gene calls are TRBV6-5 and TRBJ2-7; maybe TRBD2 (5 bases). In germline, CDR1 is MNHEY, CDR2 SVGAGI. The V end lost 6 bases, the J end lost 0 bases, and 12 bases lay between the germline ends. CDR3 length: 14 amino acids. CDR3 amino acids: CASRRRGDSYEQYF. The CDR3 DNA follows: TGTGCCAGCAGGAGACGGGGAGACTCCTACGAGCAGTACTTC.

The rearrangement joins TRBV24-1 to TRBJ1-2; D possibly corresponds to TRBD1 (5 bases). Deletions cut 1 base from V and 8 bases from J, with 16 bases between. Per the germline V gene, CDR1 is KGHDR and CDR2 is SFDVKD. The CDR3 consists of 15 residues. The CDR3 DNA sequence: TGTGCCACCAGTGATTTCTCTGGGGCCAGTTCAGGCTACACCTTC. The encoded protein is CATSDFSGASSGYTF.

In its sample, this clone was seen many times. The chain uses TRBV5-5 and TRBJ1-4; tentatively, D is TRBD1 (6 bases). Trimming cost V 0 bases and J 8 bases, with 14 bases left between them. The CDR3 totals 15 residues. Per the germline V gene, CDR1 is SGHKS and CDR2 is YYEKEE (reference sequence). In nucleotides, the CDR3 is TGTGCCAGCAGCTTGGGGGGACACGTAGGGGAAAAACTGTTTTTT. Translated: CASSLGGHVGEKLFF. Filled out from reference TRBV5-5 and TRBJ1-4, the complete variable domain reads DAGVTQSPTHLIKTRGQQVTLRCSPISGHKSVSWYQQVLGQGPQFIFQYYEKEERGRGNFPDRFSARQFPNYSSELNVNALLLGDSALYLCASSLGGHVGEKLFFGSGTQLSVL.

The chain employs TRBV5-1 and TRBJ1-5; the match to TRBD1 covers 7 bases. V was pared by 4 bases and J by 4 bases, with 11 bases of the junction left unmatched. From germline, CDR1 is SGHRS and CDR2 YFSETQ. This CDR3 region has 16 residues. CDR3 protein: CASSPDNPQGNQPQHF. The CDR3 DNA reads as TGCGCCAGCAGCCCCGATAATCCACAGGGGAATCAGCCCCAGCATTTT.

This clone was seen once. CDR3 DNA sequence: TGTGCCAGCAGTTTGGGACAGGGCGGAGGCTATGGCTACACCTTC. It encodes CASSLGQGGGYGYTF. This chain uses TRBV27 with TRBJ1-2, with TRBD1 identical over 9 bases. Germline lookup yields CDR1 MNHEY and CDR2 SMNVEV (reference sequence). V trimming: 3 bases; J trimming: 4 bases; junction bases outside the gene matches: 6. The CDR3 is made up of 15 amino acids.

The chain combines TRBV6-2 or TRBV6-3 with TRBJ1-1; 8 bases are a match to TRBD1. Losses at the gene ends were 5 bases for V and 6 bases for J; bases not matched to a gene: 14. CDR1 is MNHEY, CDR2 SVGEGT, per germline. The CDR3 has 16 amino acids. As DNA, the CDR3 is TGTGCCAGCAGTCACGCGACAGGGGACCCCTGGGCTGAAGCTTTCTTT. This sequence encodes CASSHATGDPWAEAFF.

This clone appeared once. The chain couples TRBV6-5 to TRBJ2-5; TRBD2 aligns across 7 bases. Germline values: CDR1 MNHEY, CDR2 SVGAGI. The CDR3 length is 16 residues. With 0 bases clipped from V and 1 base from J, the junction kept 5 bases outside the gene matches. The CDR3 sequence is CASSYSSRGGQETQYF. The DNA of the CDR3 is TGTGCCAGCAGTTACTCTAGTCGCGGGGGCCAAGAGACCCAGTACTTC.

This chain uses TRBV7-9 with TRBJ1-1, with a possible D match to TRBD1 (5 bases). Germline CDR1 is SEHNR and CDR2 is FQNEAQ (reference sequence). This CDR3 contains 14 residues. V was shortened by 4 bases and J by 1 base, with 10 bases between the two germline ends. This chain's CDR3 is CASSSIGQNTEAFF. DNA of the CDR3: TGTGCCAGCAGCTCGATCGGACAGAACACTGAAGCTTTCTTT.

The CDR3 loop is CAISESRAAANTGELFF. Here the CDR3 DNA reads TGTGCCATCAGTGAGTCGAGGGCGGCAGCGAACACCGGGGAGCTGTTTTTT. The chain joins TRBV10-3 to TRBJ2-2; D might be TRBD2 (5 bases). Germline CDR1 ENHRY, CDR2 SYGVKD. The CDR3 runs to 17 residues. Between the trimmed V and J ends, which lost 0 bases and 0 bases, there was a span of 11 bases.

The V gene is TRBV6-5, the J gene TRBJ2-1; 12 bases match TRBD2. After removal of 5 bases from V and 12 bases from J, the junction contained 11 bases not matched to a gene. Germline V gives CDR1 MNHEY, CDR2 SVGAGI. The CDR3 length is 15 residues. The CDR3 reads CASSRRLAGDGGQFF. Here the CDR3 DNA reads TGTGCCAGCAGTCGACGACTAGCGGGGGATGGAGGGCAGTTCTTC.